This T cell receptor beta chain was profiled in a study of T cell responses to AZD1222 COVID-19 vaccine. TCRdb keeps only in-frame clones here, not all; method: immunoSEQ multiplex PCR. The table includes about 130,000 clones, just over 85% detected once. Germline lookup yields CDR1 SGHDN and CDR2 FVKESK. Trimming took off 6 bases at V and 5 bases at J, with 17 bases between the two ends. The CDR3 runs to 15 residues. This clone was recorded many times. The clonotype was recovered from an adult in good health. The sequenced sample was peripheral blood, obtained on day 0 of AZD1222 vaccination. This chain links TRBV14 with TRBJ2-1, with D possibly matching TRBD1 (6 bases). The CDR3 sequence: CASRETRQAHNEQFF. CDR3 bases: TGTGCCAGCAGGGAGACTCGACAGGCCCACAATGAGCAGTTCTTC.